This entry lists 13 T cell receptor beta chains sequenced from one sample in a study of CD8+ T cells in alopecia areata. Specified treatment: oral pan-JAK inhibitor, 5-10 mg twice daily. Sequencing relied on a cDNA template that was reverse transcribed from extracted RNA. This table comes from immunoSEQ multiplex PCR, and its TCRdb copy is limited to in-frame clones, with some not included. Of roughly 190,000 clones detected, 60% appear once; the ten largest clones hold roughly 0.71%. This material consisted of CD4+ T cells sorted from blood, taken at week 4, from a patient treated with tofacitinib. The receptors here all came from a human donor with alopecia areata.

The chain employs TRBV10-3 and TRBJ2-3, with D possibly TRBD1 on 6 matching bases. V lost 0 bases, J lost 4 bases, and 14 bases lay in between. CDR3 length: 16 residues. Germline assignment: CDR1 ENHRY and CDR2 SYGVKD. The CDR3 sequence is CAISESQAGVPDTQYF. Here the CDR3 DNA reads TGTGCCATCAGTGAGTCTCAGGCAGGGGTCCCAGATACGCAGTATTTT.

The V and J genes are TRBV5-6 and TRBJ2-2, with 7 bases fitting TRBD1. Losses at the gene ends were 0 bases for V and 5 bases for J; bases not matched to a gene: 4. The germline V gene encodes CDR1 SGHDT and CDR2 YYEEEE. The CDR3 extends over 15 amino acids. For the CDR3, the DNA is TGTGCCAGCAGCTTGGGCGACAGGGCGACCGGGGAGCTGTTTTTT. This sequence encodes CASSLGDRATGELFF.

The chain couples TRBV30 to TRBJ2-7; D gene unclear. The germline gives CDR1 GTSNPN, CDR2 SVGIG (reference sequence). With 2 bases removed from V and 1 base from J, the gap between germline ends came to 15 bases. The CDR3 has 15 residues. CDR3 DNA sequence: TGTGCCTGGAGTATCCCGGGCACGCGGTCCTACGAGCAGTACTTC. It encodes CAWSIPGTRSYEQYF.

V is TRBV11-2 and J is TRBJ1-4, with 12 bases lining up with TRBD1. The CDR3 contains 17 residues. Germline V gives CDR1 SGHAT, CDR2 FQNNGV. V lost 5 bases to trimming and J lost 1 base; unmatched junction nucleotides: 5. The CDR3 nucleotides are TGTGCCAGCAGCCGGGGACAGGGGGCGAAAACTAATGAAAAACTGTTTTTT. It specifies CASSRGQGAKTNEKLFF.

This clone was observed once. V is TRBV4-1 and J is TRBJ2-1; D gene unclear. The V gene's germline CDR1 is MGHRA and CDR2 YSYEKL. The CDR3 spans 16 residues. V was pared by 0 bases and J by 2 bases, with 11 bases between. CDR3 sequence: CASSQEVGQTYNEQFF. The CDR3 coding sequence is TGCGCCAGCAGCCAAGAAGTAGGGCAGACCTACAATGAGCAGTTCTTC.

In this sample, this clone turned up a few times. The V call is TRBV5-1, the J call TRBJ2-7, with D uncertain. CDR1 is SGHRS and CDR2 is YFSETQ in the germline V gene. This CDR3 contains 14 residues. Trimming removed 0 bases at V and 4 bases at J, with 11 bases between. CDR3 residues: CASSLGPSGYEQYF. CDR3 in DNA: TGCGCCAGCAGCTTGGGCCCCTCTGGGTACGAGCAGTACTTC. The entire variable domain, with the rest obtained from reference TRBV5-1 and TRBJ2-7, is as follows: KAGVTQTPRYLIKTRGQQVTLSCSPISGHRSVSWYQQTPGQGLQFLFEYFSETQRNKGNFPGRFSGRQFSNSRSEMNVSTLELGDSALYLCASSLGPSGYEQYFGPGTRLTVT.

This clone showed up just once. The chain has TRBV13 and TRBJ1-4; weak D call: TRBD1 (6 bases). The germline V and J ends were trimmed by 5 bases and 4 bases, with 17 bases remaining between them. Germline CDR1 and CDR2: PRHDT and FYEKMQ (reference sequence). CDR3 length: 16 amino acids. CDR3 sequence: CASSGGTGPDNEKLFF. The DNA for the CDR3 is TGTGCCAGCAGCGGAGGAACAGGGCCGGATAATGAAAAACTGTTTTTT.

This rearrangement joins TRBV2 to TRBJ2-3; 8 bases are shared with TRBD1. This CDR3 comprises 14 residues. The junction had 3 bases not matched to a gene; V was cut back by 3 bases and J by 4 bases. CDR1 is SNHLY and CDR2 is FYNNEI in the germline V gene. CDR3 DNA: TGTGCCAGCAGTGAGGACAGGGCCCCAGATACGCAGTATTTT. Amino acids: CASSEDRAPDTQYF.

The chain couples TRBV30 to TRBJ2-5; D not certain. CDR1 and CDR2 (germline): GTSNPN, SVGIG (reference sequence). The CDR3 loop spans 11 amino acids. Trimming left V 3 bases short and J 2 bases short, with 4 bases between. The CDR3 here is CAWRAQETQYF. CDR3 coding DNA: TGTGCCTGGAGAGCTCAAGAGACCCAGTACTTC.

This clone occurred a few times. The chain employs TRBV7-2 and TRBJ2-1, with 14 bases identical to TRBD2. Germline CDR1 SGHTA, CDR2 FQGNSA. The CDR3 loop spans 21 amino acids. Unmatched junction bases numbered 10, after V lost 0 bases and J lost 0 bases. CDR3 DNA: TGTGCCAGCAGCTTAGCACCAGGGACTAGCGGGAGCCCGTTCTCCTACAATGAGCAGTTCTTC. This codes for CASSLAPGTSGSPFSYNEQFF.

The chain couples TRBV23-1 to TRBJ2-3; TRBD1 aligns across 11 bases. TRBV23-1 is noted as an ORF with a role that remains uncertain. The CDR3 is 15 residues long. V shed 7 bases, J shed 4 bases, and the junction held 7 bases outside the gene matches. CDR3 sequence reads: CASKTGQGAADTQYF. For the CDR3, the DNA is TGCGCCAGCAAGACTGGACAGGGGGCGGCAGATACGCAGTATTTT.

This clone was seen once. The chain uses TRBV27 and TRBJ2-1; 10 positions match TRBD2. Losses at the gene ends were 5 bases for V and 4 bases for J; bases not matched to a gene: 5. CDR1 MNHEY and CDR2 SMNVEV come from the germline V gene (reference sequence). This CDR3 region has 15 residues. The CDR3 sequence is CASSRSGRLYNEQFF. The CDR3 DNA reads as TGTGCCAGCAGTCGTAGCGGGAGGTTGTACAATGAGCAGTTCTTC.

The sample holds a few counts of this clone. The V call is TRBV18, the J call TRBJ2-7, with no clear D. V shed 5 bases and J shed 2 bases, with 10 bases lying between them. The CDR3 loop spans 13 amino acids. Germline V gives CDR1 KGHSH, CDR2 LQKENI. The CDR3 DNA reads TGTGCCAGCTCATCAGGCGGAGCCTACGAGCAGTACTTC. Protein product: CASSSGGAYEQYF. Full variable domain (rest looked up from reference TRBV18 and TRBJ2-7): NAGVMQNPRHLVRRRGQEARLRCSPMKGHSHVYWYRQLPEEGLKFMVYLQKENIIDESGMPKERFSAEFPKEGPSILRIQQVVRGDSAAYFCASSSGGAYEQYFGPGTRLTVT.